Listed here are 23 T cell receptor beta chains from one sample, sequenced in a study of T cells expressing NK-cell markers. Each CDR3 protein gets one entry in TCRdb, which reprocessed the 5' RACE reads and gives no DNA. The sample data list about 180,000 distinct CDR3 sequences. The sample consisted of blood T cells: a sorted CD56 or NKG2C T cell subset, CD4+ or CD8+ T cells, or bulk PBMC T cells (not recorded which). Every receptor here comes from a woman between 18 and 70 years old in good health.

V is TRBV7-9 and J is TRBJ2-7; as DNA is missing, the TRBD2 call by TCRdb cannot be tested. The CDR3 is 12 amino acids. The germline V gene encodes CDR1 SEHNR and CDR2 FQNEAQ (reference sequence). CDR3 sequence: CASSPGLGEQYF.

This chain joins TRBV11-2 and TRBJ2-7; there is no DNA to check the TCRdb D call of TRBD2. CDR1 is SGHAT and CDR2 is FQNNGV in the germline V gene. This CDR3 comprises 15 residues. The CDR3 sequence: CASSLTAGGRSEQYF.

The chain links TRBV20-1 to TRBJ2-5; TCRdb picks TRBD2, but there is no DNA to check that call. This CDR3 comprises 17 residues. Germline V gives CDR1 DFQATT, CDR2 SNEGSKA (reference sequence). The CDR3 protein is CSAPPWGASQYQETQYF.

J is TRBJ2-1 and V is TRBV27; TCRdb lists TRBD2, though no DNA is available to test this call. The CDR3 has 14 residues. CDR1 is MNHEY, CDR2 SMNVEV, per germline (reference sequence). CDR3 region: CASSFRDLYNEQFF.

The CDR3 is CASSLQGSQPQHF. The V and J genes are TRBV18 and TRBJ1-5; the D gene TCRdb calls, TRBD1, cannot be checked with no DNA. The CDR3 consists of 13 residues. Germline lookup yields CDR1 KGHSH and CDR2 LQKENI.

CDR3: CASSPTTLGDYGYTF. V is TRBV18 and J is TRBJ1-2. CDR1 KGHSH and CDR2 LQKENI come from the germline V gene. The CDR3 runs to 15 residues.

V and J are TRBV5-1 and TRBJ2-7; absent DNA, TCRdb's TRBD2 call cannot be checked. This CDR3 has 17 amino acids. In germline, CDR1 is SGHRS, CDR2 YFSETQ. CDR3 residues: CASSLQPSGGDTYEQYF.

CDR3 loop: CSVEDRGLTDTQYF. The V call is TRBV29-1, the J call TRBJ2-3; TCRdb lists TRBD1, though no DNA is available to test this call. CDR1 is SQVTM and CDR2 is ANQGSEA in the germline V gene. This CDR3 comprises 14 residues.

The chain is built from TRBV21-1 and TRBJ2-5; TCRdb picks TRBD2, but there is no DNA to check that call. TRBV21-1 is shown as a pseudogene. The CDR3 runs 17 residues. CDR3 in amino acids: CASSKKLDQAGEETQYF.

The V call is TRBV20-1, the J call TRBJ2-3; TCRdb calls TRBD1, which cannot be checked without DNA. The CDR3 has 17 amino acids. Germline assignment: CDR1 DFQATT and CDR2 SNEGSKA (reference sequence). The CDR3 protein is CSARDQVWGASTDTQYF.

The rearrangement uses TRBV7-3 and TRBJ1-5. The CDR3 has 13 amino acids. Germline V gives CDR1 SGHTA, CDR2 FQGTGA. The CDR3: CASSSGGNQPQHF.

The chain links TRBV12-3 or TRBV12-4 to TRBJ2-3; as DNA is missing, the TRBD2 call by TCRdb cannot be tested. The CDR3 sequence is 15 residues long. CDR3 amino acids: CASSFDQRPGDTQYF.

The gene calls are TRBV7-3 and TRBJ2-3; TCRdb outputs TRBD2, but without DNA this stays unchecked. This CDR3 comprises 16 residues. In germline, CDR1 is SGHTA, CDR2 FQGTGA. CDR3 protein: CASSRGASGGSHTQYF.

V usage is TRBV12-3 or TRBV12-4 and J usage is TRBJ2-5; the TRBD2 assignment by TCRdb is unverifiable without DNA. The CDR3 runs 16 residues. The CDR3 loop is CASTPPGGSGSVGQYF.

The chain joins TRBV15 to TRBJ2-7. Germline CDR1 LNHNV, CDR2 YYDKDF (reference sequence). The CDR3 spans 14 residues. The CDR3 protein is CATRPDRGTYEQYF. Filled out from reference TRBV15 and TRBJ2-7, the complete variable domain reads DAMVIQNPRYQVTQFGKPVTLSCSQTLNHNVMYWYQQKSSQAPKLLFHYYDKDFNNEADTPDNFQSRRPNTSFCFLDIRSPGLGDTAMYLCATRPDRGTYEQYFGPGTRLTVT.

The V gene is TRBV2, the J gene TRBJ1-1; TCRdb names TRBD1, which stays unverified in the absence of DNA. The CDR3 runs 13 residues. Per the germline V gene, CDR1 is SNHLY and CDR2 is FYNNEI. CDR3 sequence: CASSEESLREAFF. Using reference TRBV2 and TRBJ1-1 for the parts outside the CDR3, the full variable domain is EPEVTQTPSHQVTQMGQEVILRCVPISNHLYFYWYRQILGQKVEFLVSFYNNEISEKSEIFDDQFSVERPDGSNFTLKIRSTKLEDSAMYFCASSEESLREAFFGQGTRLTVV.

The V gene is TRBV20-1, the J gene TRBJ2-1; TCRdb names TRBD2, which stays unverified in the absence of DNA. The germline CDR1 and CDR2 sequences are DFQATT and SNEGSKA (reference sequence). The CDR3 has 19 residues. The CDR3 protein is CSARPVRTSGVSSYNEQFF.

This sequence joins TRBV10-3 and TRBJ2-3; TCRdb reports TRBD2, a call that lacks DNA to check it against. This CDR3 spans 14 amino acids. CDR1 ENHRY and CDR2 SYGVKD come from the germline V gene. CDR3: CAISGGAGANTQYF.

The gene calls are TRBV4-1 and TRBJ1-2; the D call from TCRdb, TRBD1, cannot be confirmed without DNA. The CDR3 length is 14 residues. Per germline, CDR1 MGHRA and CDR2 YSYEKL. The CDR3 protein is CASSQARVDYGYTF.

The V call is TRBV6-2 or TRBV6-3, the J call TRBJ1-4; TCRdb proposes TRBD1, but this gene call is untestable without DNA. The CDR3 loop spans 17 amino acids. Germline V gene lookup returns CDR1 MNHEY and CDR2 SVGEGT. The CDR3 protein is CASSSDRGHTTNEKLFF.

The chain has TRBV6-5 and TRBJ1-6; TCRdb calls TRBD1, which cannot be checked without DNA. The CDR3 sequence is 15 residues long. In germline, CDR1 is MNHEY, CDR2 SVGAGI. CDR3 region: CASSYGRGATYPLHF.

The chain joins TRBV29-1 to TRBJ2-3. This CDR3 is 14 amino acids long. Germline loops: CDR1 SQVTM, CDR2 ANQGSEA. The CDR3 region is CSVNRLGSTDTQYF.

The CDR3 protein is CASKPRLGGAGANVLTF. This chain links TRBV12-3 or TRBV12-4 with TRBJ2-6; TCRdb designates TRBD1, a call that cannot be tested without DNA. There are 17 residues in the CDR3.